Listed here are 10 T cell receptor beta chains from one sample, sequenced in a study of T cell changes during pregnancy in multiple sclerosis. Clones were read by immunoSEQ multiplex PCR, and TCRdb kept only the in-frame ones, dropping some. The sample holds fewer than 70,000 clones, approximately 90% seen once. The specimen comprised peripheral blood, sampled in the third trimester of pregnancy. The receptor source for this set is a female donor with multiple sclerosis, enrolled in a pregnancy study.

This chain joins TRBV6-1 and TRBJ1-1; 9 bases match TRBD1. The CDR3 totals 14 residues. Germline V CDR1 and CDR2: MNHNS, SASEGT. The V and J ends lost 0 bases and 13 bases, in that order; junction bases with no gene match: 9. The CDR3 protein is CASSEARDRAEFFF. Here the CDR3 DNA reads TGTGCCAGCAGTGAAGCGCGGGACAGGGCGGAATTTTTCTTT.

CDR3 DNA: TGTGCCAGCAGCCAAGTAAGAGTGGAGCAGTTCTTC. Amino acids: CASSQVRVEQFF. The V and J genes are TRBV14 and TRBJ2-1; D is uncertain. The CDR3 totals 12 residues. Germline V CDR1 and CDR2: SGHDN, FVKESK. Trimming cost V 1 base and J 10 bases, with 8 bases left between them.

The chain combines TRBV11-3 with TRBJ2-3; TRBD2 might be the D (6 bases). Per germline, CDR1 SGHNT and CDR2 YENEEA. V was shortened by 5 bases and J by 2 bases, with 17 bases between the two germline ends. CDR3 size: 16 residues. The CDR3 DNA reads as TGTGCCAGCAGCATGGACGGGCGGGGAAACACAGATACGCAGTATTTT. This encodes CASSMDGRGNTDTQYF.

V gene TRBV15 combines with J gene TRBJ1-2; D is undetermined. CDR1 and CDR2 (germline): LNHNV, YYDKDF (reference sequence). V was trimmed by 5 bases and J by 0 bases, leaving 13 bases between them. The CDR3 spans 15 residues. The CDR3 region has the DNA TGTGCCACCAGCGGGAGGAACGAAGCTAACTATGGCTACACCTTC. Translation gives CATSGRNEANYGYTF.

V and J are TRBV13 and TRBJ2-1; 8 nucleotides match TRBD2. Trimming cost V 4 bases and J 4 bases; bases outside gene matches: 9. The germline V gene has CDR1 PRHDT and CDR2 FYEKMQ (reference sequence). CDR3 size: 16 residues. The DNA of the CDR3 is TGTGCCAGCAGCTCGCTGAGCGGGGGACCGTACAATGAGCAGTTCTTC. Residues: CASSSLSGGPYNEQFF.

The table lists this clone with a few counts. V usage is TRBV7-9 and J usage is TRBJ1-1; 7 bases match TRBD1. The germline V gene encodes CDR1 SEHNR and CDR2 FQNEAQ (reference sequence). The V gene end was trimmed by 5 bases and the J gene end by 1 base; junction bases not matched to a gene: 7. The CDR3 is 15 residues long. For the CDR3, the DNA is TGTGCCAGCAGCGTGCGACAGGGAGGGAACACTGAAGCTTTCTTT. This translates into CASSVRQGGNTEAFF.

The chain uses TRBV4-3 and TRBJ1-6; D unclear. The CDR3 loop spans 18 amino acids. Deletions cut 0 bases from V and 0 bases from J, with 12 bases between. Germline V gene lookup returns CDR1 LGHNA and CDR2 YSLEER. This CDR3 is CASSQDPPAGSYNSPLHF. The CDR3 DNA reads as TGCGCCAGCAGCCAAGATCCCCCTGCAGGCTCCTATAATTCACCCCTCCACTTT.

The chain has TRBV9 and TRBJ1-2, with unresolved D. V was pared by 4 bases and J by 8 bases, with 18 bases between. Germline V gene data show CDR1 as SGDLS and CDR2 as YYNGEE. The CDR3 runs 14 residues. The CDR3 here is CASSPYNPPGGYTF. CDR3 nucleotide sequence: TGTGCCAGCAGCCCCTACAACCCTCCGGGAGGCTACACCTTC.

The CDR3 DNA reads TGTGCCAGCAGCCCCGGGACGGGAGAAGGCTATGGCTACACCTTC. This gives the protein CASSPGTGEGYGYTF. The chain uses TRBV7-9 and TRBJ1-2; possible D gene TRBD1, 5 bases. V lost 5 bases and J 4 bases, leaving 17 bases between the germline ends. Germline values: CDR1 SEHNR, CDR2 FQNEAQ (reference sequence). The CDR3 is 15 amino acids.

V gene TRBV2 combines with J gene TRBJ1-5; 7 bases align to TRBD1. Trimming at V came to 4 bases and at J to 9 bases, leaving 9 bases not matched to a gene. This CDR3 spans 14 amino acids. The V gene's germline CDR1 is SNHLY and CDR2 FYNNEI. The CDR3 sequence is CASSGGGDNPPQHF. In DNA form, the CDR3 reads TGTGCCAGCAGTGGAGGGGGCGATAACCCGCCCCAGCATTTT.